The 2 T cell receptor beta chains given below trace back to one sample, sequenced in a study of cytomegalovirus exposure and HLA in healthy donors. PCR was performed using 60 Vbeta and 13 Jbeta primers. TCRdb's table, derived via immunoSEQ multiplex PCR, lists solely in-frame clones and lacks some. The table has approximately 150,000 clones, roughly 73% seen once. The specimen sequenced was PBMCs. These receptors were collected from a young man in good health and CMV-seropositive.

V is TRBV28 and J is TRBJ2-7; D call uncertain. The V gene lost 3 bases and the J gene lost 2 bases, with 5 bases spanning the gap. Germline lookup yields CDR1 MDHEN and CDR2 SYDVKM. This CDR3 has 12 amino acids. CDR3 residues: CASSFRTYEQYF. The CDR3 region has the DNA TGTGCCAGCAGTTTTCGTACCTACGAGCAGTACTTC.

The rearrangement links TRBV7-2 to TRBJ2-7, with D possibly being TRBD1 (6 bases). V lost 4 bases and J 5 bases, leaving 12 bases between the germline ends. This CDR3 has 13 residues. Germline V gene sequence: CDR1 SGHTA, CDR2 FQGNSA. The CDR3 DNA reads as TGTGCCAGCAGCTCGGGTCAGGGGCACGAGCAGTACTTC. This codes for CASSSGQGHEQYF. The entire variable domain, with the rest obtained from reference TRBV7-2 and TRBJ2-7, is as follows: GAGVSQSPSNKVTEKGKDVELRCDPISGHTALYWYRQSLGQGLEFLIYFQGNSAPDKSGLPSDRFSAERTGGSVSTLTIQRTQQEDSAVYLCASSSGQGHEQYFGPGTRLTVT.